This is a list of T cell receptor beta chains from one sample in a study of radiotherapy plus CTLA-4 blockade in lung cancer. The data were produced by immunoSEQ multiplex PCR, yet TCRdb's version contains in-frame clones alone and is incomplete. The data contain roughly 32,000 clones, less than 75% of them seen just once; the ten biggest clones take up approximately 3.8%. The sequenced sample was peripheral blood, obtained from a patient treated with radiotherapy plus ipilimumab. The receptors were sampled from a human donor with non-small cell lung cancer who had stable disease on radiotherapy plus ipilimumab. The CDR3 runs from the conserved cysteine through the conserved F or W. A D gene is named only where the DNA matches it firmly. Not every row has a clone size; where given, it reads once, few, many or a size class.

>-|TRBV5-6|TRBJ1-2|-
CASSLTANYGYTF
TGTGCCAGCAGCTTGACAGCTAACTATGGCTACACCTTC
>-|TRBV4-1|TRBJ1-5|-
CASSQESVRAGNQPQHF
TGCGCCAGCAGCCAAGAGTCGGTCCGGGCGGGCAATCAGCCCCAGCATTTT
>TRBD2|TRBV11-2|TRBJ2-4|-
CASSRGGLAGGGVKNIQYF
TGTGCCAGCAGCCGAGGGGGGCTAGCGGGAGGCGGGGTCAAAAACATTCAGTACTTC
>-|TRBV14|TRBJ1-2|medium-sized
CASSPDGRANYGYTF
TGTGCCAGCAGCCCTGACGGGAGAGCTAACTATGGCTACACCTTC
>-|TRBV18|TRBJ2-2|-
CASSPWAAANTGELFF
TGTGCCAGCTCACCATGGGCAGCGGCGAACACCGGGGAGCTGTTTTTT
>-|TRBV15|TRBJ1-2|once
CATSAAGQSDYGYTF
TGTGCCACCAGCGCCGCCGGACAATCTGACTATGGCTACACCTTC
>-|TRBV6-9|TRBJ2-7|-
CASTDQEATYEQYF
TGTGCCAGCACCGATCAGGAGGCCACCTACGAGCAGTACTTC
>-|TRBV7-3|TRBJ1-1|-
CASSLNRRAEAFF
TGTGCCAGCAGCTTAAATCGGAGGGCTGAAGCTTTCTTT
>-|TRBV5-6|TRBJ2-7|-
CASSSLGSRAYEQYF
TGTGCCAGCAGCTCCCTCGGTTCGCGGGCCTACGAGCAGTACTTC
>-|TRBV13|TRBJ2-6|-
CASSRRQLIQSRANVLTF
TGTGCCAGCAGTAGAAGGCAGCTGATACAAAGTCGGGCCAACGTCCTGACTTTC
>-|TRBV2|TRBJ1-5|-
CASNSWPEPQHF
TGTGCCAGCAACTCTTGGCCGGAGCCCCAGCATTTT
>TRBD2|TRBV6-6|TRBJ2-7|few
CASSLVAGGNGEQYF
TGTGCCAGCAGCCTAGTAGCGGGAGGGAATGGGGAGCAGTACTTC
>-|TRBV4-2|TRBJ2-2|-
CASSQGLSHTGELFF
TGTGCCAGCAGCCAAGGCCTCAGCCACACCGGGGAGCTGTTTTTT
>TRBD1|TRBV5-1|TRBJ1-4|-
CASRHTDRTNEKLFF
TGCGCCAGCAGACATACGGACAGGACTAATGAAAAACTGTTTTTT
>TRBD2|TRBV6-5|TRBJ2-1|few
CASSVSGALPGEQFF
TGTGCCAGCAGTGTTAGCGGGGCCCTACCCGGTGAGCAGTTCTTC
>-|TRBV7-2|TRBJ2-1|-
CASSPRLGAAEGGEQFF
TGTGCCAGCAGCCCCCGTCTCGGGGCCGCCGAAGGGGGTGAGCAGTTCTTC
>TRBD2|TRBV13|TRBJ2-7|-
CASSSGGYSSYEQYF
TGTGCCAGCAGCTCGGGGGGGTATAGCTCCTACGAGCAGTACTTC
>TRBD1|TRBV18|TRBJ2-1|-
CASSEQGREQFF
TGTGCCAGCTCGGAACAGGGGCGTGAGCAGTTCTTC
>-|TRBV6-5|TRBJ1-1|-
CASSYSWVGTEAFF
TGTGCCAGCAGTTACTCGTGGGTGGGCACTGAAGCTTTCTTT
>-|TRBV7-2|TRBJ2-3|-
CASSPTTDTQYF
TGTGCCAGCAGCCCCACTACAGATACGCAGTATTTT